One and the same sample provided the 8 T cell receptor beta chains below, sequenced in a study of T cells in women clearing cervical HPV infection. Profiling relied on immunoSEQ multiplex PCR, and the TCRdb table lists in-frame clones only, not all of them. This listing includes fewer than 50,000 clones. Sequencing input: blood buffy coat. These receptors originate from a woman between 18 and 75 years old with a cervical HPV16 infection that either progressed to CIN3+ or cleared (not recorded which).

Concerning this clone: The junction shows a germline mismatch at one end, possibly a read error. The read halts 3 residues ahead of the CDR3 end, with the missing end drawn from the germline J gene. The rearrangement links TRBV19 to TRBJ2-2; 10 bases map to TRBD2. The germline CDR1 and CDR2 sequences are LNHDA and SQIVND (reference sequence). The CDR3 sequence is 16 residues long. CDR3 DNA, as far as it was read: TGTGCCAGTAATATATTTAGCGGGAGGAGTTACGGGGAG. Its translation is CASNIFSGRSYGE. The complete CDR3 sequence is CASNIFSGRSYGELFF.

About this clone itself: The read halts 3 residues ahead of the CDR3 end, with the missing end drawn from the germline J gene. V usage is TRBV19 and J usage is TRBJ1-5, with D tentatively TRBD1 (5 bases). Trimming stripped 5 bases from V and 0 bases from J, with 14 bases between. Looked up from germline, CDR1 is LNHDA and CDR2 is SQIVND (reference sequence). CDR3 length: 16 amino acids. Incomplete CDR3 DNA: TGTGCCAGTAGTTTGAGGGGCCCATATAGCAATCAGCCC. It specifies CASSLRGPYSNQP. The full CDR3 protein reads CASSLRGPYSNQPQHF.

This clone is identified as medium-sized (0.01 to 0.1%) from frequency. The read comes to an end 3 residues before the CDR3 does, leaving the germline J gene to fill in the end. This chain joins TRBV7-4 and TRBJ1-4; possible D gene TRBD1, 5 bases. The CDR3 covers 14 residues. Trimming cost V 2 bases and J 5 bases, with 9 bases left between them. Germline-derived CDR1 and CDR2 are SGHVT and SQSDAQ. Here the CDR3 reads CASSLRQKNEKLFF. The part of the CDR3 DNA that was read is TGTGCCAGCAGCTTAAGACAGAAAAATGAAAAA.

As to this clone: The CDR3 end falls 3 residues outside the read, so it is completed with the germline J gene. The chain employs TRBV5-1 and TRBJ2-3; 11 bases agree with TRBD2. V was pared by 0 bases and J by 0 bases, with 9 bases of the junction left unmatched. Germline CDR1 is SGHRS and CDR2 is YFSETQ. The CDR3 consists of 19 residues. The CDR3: CASSLESLAGGPSTDTQYF. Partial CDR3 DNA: TGCGCCAGCAGCTTGGAGAGTCTAGCGGGAGGCCCTAGCACAGATACG.

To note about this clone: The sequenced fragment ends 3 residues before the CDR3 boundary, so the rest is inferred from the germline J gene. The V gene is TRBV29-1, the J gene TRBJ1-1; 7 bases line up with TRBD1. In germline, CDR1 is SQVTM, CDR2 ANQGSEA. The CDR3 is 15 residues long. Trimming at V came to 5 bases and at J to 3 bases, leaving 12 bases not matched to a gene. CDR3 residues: CSVQRYNDRDTEAFF. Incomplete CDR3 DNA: TGCAGCGTTCAACGATACAACGACAGGGACACTGAA.

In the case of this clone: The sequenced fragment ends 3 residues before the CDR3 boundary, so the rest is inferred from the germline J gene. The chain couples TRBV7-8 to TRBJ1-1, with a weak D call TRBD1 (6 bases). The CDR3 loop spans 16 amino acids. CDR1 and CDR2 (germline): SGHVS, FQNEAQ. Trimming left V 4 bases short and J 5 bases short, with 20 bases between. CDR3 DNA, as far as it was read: TGTGCCAGCAGCTCAGTCCCGGGCAGGGGTCGGACTGAA. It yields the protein CASSSVPGRGRTE. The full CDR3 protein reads CASSSVPGRGRTEAFF.

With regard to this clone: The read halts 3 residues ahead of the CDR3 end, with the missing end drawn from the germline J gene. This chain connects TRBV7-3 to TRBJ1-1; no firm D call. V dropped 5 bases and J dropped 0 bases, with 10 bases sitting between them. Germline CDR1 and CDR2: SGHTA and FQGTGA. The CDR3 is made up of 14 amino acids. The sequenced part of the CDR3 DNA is TGTGCCAGCAGCCCTAGCAATTTGAACACTGAA. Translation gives CASSPSNLNTE. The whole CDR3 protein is CASSPSNLNTEAFF.

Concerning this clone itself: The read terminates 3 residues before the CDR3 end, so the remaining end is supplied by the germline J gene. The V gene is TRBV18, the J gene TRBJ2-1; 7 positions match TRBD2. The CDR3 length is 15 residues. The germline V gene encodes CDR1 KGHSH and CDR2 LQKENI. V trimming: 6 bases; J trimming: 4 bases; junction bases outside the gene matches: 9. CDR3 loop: CASSPGTNNYNEQFF. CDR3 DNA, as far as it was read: TGTGCCAGCTCCCCCGGGACTAATAATTACAATGAG.